This entry lists 5 T cell receptor beta chains sequenced from one sample in a study of vaccination effects on CD4 cells after COVID-19. The table came from immunoSEQ multiplex PCR; TCRdb's copy has only in-frame clones and leaves some out. The sample has about 34,000 clones, 73% seen once. ViraFEST assay sequencing came after antigen-specific CD4+ T cells were expanded with viral peptide pools. When 10 to 11 days of culture had elapsed, CD4+ T cells were isolated. PCR showed that the person got SARS-CoV-2 infection at some point between March and December 2020. Their target antigens are unknown. The sequencing here drew on CD4+ T cells from PBMCs cultured with a peptide pool, taken before COVID-19 vaccination. The source is a human donor who had a prior SARS-CoV-2 infection.

This chain uses TRBV7-3 with TRBJ2-7; D tentatively reads TRBD1 or TRBD2 (7 bases each). V lost 5 bases to trimming and J lost 6 bases, with 23 bases between them. Germline CDR1 is SGHTA and CDR2 is FQGTGA. The CDR3 is made up of 16 amino acids. This CDR3 is CASSQSGGGLSGEQYF. CDR3 sequence (DNA): TGTGCCAGCAGCCAATCAGGGGGAGGGCTTTCGGGCGAGCAGTACTTC.

This sequence joins TRBV6-2 or TRBV6-3 and TRBJ1-1, with D maybe TRBD1 (6 bases). CDR1 and CDR2 (germline): MNHEY, SVGEGT. There are 19 residues in the CDR3. V gave up 2 bases and J gave up 0 bases, with 22 bases separating them. Here the CDR3 reads CASSYDARTENYMNTEAFF. CDR3 DNA: TGTGCCAGCAGTTACGACGCGCGGACAGAGAACTACATGAACACTGAAGCTTTCTTT.

The J gene is TRBJ2-6, the V gene TRBV5-4; TRBD2 might be the D (5 bases). The CDR3 spans 16 residues. The ends were cut back, 0 bases at V and 3 bases at J, with 10 bases in the middle. CDR1 SGHNT and CDR2 YYREEE come from the germline V gene (reference sequence). For the CDR3, the DNA is TGTGCCAGCAGCTTGGCCCGAGGGTTTGGGGCCAACGTCCTGACTTTC. It translates to CASSLARGFGANVLTF.

The gene calls are TRBV19 and TRBJ1-2; TRBD1 matches 8 bases. This CDR3 has 14 amino acids. The germline V gene has CDR1 LNHDA and CDR2 SQIVND (reference sequence). V was pared by 7 bases and J by 4 bases, with 8 bases of the junction left unmatched. CDR3: CASTGRGRTYGYTF. DNA of the CDR3: TGTGCCAGTACAGGCAGGGGGCGAACCTATGGCTACACCTTC.

The chain employs TRBV3-1 (or the pseudogene TRBV3-2) and TRBJ1-2; TRBD1 agrees at 10 bases. The junction had 5 bases not matched to a gene; V was cut back by 2 bases and J by 8 bases. This CDR3 region has 14 residues. CDR1 is LGHDT, CDR2 YNNKEL, per germline (reference sequence). The chain's CDR3 is CASSQTGQGGGYTF. CDR3 DNA sequence: TGTGCCAGCAGCCAAACTGGACAGGGGGGCGGCTACACCTTC.